Shown below are 12 T cell receptor beta chains from a single sample sequenced in a study of cytomegalovirus exposure and HLA in healthy donors. The PCR was carried out with 60 Vbeta primers and 13 Jbeta primers. Some clones are missing from TCRdb's copy, which holds only in-frame ones; the method was immunoSEQ multiplex PCR. Of 100,000 to 150,000 clones in the sample, 74% were seen once. Sequenced sample: PBMCs. The receptors shown here come from a woman aged 45 to 65 in good health and CMV-seropositive.

V gene TRBV4-3 combines with J gene TRBJ2-1; 7 bases line up with TRBD2. Germline CDR1 is LGHNA and CDR2 is YSLEER. The J segment lost 0 bases and the V segment lost 1 base, leaving 3 bases of the junction unmatched. This CDR3 comprises 16 residues. CDR3 sequence (DNA): TGCGCCAGCAGCCAAGCCGGGGGGAACTCCTACAATGAGCAGTTCTTC. This codes for CASSQAGGNSYNEQFF.

The chain is built from TRBV7-9 and TRBJ2-1, with 12 bases that match TRBD2. This CDR3 has 19 amino acids. The V segment lost 5 bases and the J segment 0 bases; nucleotides outside the gene matches: 11. The V gene's germline CDR1 is SEHNR and CDR2 FQNEAQ (reference sequence). This CDR3 is CASSMRTSGALSSYNEQFF. The CDR3 DNA follows: TGTGCCAGCAGCATGCGGACTAGCGGGGCCCTGAGCTCCTACAATGAGCAGTTCTTC.

The chain couples TRBV30 to TRBJ1-4; 10 nucleotides align to TRBD1. Germline V CDR1 and CDR2: GTSNPN, SVGIG (reference sequence). V gave up 4 bases and J gave up 8 bases; unmatched junction bases: 7. This CDR3 region has 14 residues. The CDR3 nucleotides are TGTGCCTGGACTCGGACAGGGGGAGACGAAAAACTGTTTTTT. Its protein product is CAWTRTGGDEKLFF.

The chain has TRBV12-2 and TRBJ1-5; the DNA was not compared with TRBD1, the D call given in the table. TRBV12-2 represents a pseudogene. The CDR3 consists of 17 residues. The CDR3: CASRSGSRKFGNQPQHF. CDR3 DNA sequence: TGTGCAAGTCGCTCAGGGTCGCGGAAGTTTGGCAATCAGCCCCAGCATTTT.

This clone was seen a handful of times. This rearrangement joins TRBV18 to TRBJ2-7; 11 nucleotides line up with TRBD2. V lost 8 bases, J lost 0 bases, and 6 bases stayed unmatched. The CDR3 is 15 residues long. Germline values: CDR1 KGHSH, CDR2 LQKENI. The CDR3 spells CASQFSGGGSYEQYF. CDR3 sequence (DNA): TGTGCCAGCCAATTTAGCGGGGGGGGCTCCTACGAGCAGTACTTC. The full variable domain, in which reference TRBV18 and TRBJ2-7 provide the parts outside the CDR3, is NAGVMQNPRHLVRRRGQEARLRCSPMKGHSHVYWYRQLPEEGLKFMVYLQKENIIDESGMPKERFSAEFPKEGPSILRIQQVVRGDSAAYFCASQFSGGGSYEQYFGPGTRLTVT.

This chain uses TRBV9 with TRBJ1-2; TRBD1 is a possible D gene (5 bases). The CDR3 extends over 15 amino acids. Deletions cut 5 bases from V and 7 bases from J, with 21 bases between. CDR1 and CDR2 (germline): SGDLS, YYNGEE. The CDR3 sequence: CASSFWEGAMGGYTF. CDR3 DNA sequence: TGTGCCAGCAGTTTTTGGGAAGGGGCGATGGGTGGCTACACCTTC.

This sequence joins TRBV19 and TRBJ1-2; D is possibly TRBD1 (6 bases). The germline V gene has CDR1 LNHDA and CDR2 SQIVND (reference sequence). V lost 1 base and J lost 5, with 11 bases in between. CDR3 size: 14 residues. CDR3 sequence: CASSIADRPYGYTF. CDR3 in DNA: TGTGCCAGTAGTATAGCCGACAGGCCGTATGGCTACACCTTC.

This chain's CDR3 is CASSVFRESFSEQYF. CDR3 in DNA: TGTGCCAGCAGCGTATTCAGGGAAAGTTTCTCCGAGCAGTACTTC. The genes are TRBV9 and TRBJ2-7; possibly TRBD1 for D (5 bases). V gave up 1 base and J gave up 6 bases, with 17 bases separating them. The CDR3 contains 15 residues. Per the germline V gene, CDR1 is SGDLS and CDR2 is YYNGEE.

V usage is TRBV18 and J usage is TRBJ1-2; D is uncertain. Deletions cut 6 bases from V and 2 bases from J, with 16 bases between. Germline V lookup: CDR1 KGHSH, CDR2 LQKENI. The CDR3 totals 15 residues. Here the CDR3 reads CASSPGNGNNYGYTF. The CDR3 DNA sequence: TGTGCCAGCTCCCCCGGGAATGGCAACAACTATGGCTACACCTTC.

The V gene is TRBV7-9, the J gene TRBJ1-4, with 7 bases that match TRBD1. Trimming at V came to 5 bases and at J to 6 bases, leaving 12 bases not matched to a gene. This CDR3 is 16 amino acids long. Germline-derived CDR1 and CDR2 are SEHNR and FQNEAQ (reference sequence). As DNA, the CDR3 is TGTGCCAGCAGCCCGTCAAGGGGGCCCCAAGATGAAAAACTGTTTTTT. Encoded protein: CASSPSRGPQDEKLFF.

V is TRBV4-1 and J is TRBJ2-5; 9 bases line up with TRBD1. Germline V gives CDR1 MGHRA, CDR2 YSYEKL. The CDR3 is 16 amino acids. V lost 1 base, J lost 5 bases, and 8 bases stayed unmatched. This chain's CDR3 is CASSQVAGQGTETQYF. CDR3 nucleotide sequence: TGCGCCAGCAGCCAAGTCGCGGGACAGGGAACGGAGACCCAGTACTTC.

J is TRBJ1-6 and V is TRBV7-2; TRBD1 aligns across 9 bases. The CDR3 is 15 amino acids. Germline CDR1 SGHTA, CDR2 FQGNSA. After removal of 3 bases from V and 7 bases from J, the junction contained 4 bases not matched to a gene. CDR3 bases: TGTGCCAGCAGCTTTCGGACAGGGGAGAATTCACCCCTCCACTTT. Amino acid sequence: CASSFRTGENSPLHF.